Shown below are 20 T cell receptor beta chains from a single sample sequenced in a study of molecular identifiers for immune sequencing clone quantification. From the PCR reads, TCRdb called clonotypes with MiXCR, one entry per CDR3 protein. The sample has some 35,000 distinct CDR3 sequences, about 20% seen once. The sequenced material came from naive CD8+ T cells from blood, with Jurkat cell RNA spiked in. Subset here: FACS-sorted CD8+CD4-CCR7+CD45RA+ naive T cells. These receptors all stem from a human donor in good health. Some libraries in this study had Jurkat cell RNA spiked in.

This clonotype was recorded a few times. The rearrangement uses TRBV28 and TRBJ2-5; D perhaps matches TRBD1 (6 bases). Germline CDR1 is MDHEN and CDR2 is SYDVKM. The CDR3 extends over 13 amino acids. The ends were cut back, 3 bases at V and 5 bases at J, with 10 bases in the middle. CDR3 sequence: CASSFWGRETQYF. In DNA form, the CDR3 reads TGTGCCAGCAGTTTCTGGGGGCGGGAGACCCAGTACTTC.

The table lists this clonotype with many counts. This chain connects TRBV6-5 to TRBJ2-1; 10 nucleotides align to TRBD2. Trimming cost V 5 bases and J 3 bases; bases outside gene matches: 4. This CDR3 is 15 amino acids long. In germline, CDR1 is MNHEY, CDR2 SVGAGI. The CDR3 spells CASSQLAGSYNEQFF. CDR3 DNA: TGTGCCAGCAGTCAACTAGCGGGGAGCTACAATGAGCAGTTCTTC.

This clonotype was counted ten times or more. CDR3 sequence reads: CASSEPLYGLTDTQYF. In DNA form, the CDR3 reads TGCGCCAGCAGTGAGCCCCTTTACGGCCTCACAGATACGCAGTATTTT. The chain combines TRBV10-2 with TRBJ2-3; D not certain. Germline assignment: CDR1 WSHSY and CDR2 SAAADI. V was pared by 2 bases and J by 2 bases, with 14 bases between. This CDR3 is built from 16 residues.

Of note for this clonotype: It may be a read error: a sequence one base away is much more abundant. The chain joins TRBV11-3 to TRBJ1-1; D is ambiguous. CDR1 is SGHNT and CDR2 is YENEEA in the germline V gene. The CDR3 totals 14 residues. The CDR3 DNA follows: TGTGCCAGCAGCTTGGGCAGCCGTAACACTAAAGCTTTCTTT. Its protein is CASSLGSRNTKAFF.

This clonotype was seen ten or more times. The genes are TRBV5-6 and TRBJ1-2; D is uncertain. CDR1 and CDR2 from the germline V gene are SGHDT and YYEEEE. V gave up 4 bases and J gave up 4 bases, with 17 bases separating them. CDR3 length: 15 amino acids. CDR3 sequence reads: CASSPPDGNFYGYTF. The CDR3 nucleotides are TGTGCCAGCAGCCCCCCGGACGGCAACTTCTATGGCTACACCTTC. The full variable domain, in which reference TRBV5-6 and TRBJ1-2 provide the parts outside the CDR3, is DAGVTQSPTHLIKTRGQQVTLRCSPKSGHDTVSWYQQALGQGPQFIFQYYEEEERQRGNFPDRFSGHQFPNYSSELNVNALLLGDSALYLCASSPPDGNFYGYTFGSGTRLTVV.

This clonotype has ten or more counts. The chain couples TRBV2 to TRBJ2-3; TRBD2 matches 9 bases. From germline, CDR1 is SNHLY and CDR2 FYNNEI. V trimming: 6 bases; J trimming: 0 bases; junction bases outside the gene matches: 7. The CDR3 extends over 16 amino acids. CDR3 in amino acids: CASSLGLAGSTDTQYF. The DNA for the CDR3 is TGTGCCAGCAGCCTTGGGCTAGCGGGGAGCACAGATACGCAGTATTTT.

This clonotype was found many times. The V and J genes are TRBV4-3 and TRBJ2-7; D may be TRBD1 (6 bases). V dropped 0 bases and J dropped 5 bases, with 17 bases sitting between them. The CDR3 runs 16 residues. CDR1 is LGHNA, CDR2 YSLEER, per germline. The CDR3 is CASSQDNRAALNEQYF. The CDR3 DNA reads TGCGCCAGCAGCCAAGATAACAGGGCGGCGTTGAACGAGCAGTACTTC.

With regard to this clonotype: A much larger clonotype is one base distant, so this may be a read error. V and J are TRBV7-2 and TRBJ2-3; no clear D. The germline V gene encodes CDR1 SGHTA and CDR2 FQGNSA. This CDR3 comprises 14 residues. The CDR3 reads CAGSLEPSTDTQYF. Here the CDR3 DNA reads TGTGCCGGCAGCTTAGAACCTAGCACAGATACGCAGTATTTT.

This clonotype has a count of ten or more. The chain employs TRBV28 and TRBJ1-1, with D maybe TRBD1 (6 bases). CDR1 and CDR2 from the germline V gene are MDHEN and SYDVKM. The V and J ends lost 4 bases and 7 bases respectively, with 28 bases between them. The CDR3 has 18 residues. CDR3 in amino acids: CASSSFIGRGGRVSEAFF. In DNA, the CDR3 is TGTGCCAGCAGTTCTTTTATCGGGCGCGGGGGGCGCGTGAGTGAAGCTTTCTTT.

In the case of this clonotype: A much larger clone is a single base away; this may be a read error. This chain connects TRBV6-2 or TRBV6-3 to TRBJ2-4, with TRBD1 identical over 7 bases. This CDR3 is built from 18 residues. From germline, CDR1 is MNHEY and CDR2 SVGEGT. The CDR3 nucleotides read TGTGCCAGCAGTTACGAGGTCCAGGGGGTTTTAGCCAAAAACATTCAGTGCTTC. This codes for CASSYEVQGVLAKNIQCF.

To note about this clonotype: This clone may be a read error of a much larger clone one base away. The rearrangement uses TRBV20-1 and TRBJ2-7; 9 bases agree with TRBD2. The ends lost 3 bases at V and 2 bases at J; junction bases unmatched: 11. CDR1 and CDR2 from the germline V gene are DFQATT and SNEGSKA (reference sequence). The CDR3 has 16 amino acids. This CDR3 is CSASAPVLAGPYEQYF. DNA for the CDR3: TGCAGTGCTAGTGCCCCGGTCCTAGCGGGACCCTACGAGCAGTACTTC.

V is TRBV29-1 and J is TRBJ2-2; TRBD2 matches at 7 bases. Germline CDR1 and CDR2: SQVTM and ANQGSEA. The V gene end was trimmed by 1 base and the J gene end by 7 bases; junction bases not matched to a gene: 0. CDR3 size: 12 residues. The CDR3 bases are TGCAGCGTTGAAGGGGGGGGCGGGGAGCTGTTTTTT. Protein sequence: CSVEGGGGELFF.

With regard to this clonotype: A much larger clone differs from this one at a single base, so this may be a read error. In this CDR3 the conserved last residue, phenylalanine or tryptophan, is missing, so a read error is likely. V and J are TRBV5-3 and TRBJ2-3; D gene ambiguous. TRBV5-3 is noted as an ORF with a role that remains uncertain. The CDR3 runs to 13 residues. Trimming took off 9 bases at V and 2 bases at J, with 13 bases between the two ends. CDR3 amino acids: CATQLSFTDTQYL. The CDR3, as DNA: TGTGCCACCCAGCTTTCGTTCACAGATACGCAGTATCTT.

Points on this clonotype: A much larger clonotype is one base distant, so this may be a read error. The chain has TRBV3-1 and TRBJ2-7; perhaps TRBD2 as D (6 bases). This CDR3 is 14 amino acids long. Germline CDR1 and CDR2: LGHDT and YNNKEL (reference sequence). CDR3: CASSPPLALYGQYF. CDR3 in DNA: TGTGCCAGCAGCCCGCCCCTAGCGCTCTACGGGCAGTACTTC.

This clonotype was seen many times. The V and J genes are TRBV5-4 and TRBJ2-3, with D hard to call. The CDR3 totals 13 residues. Germline assignment: CDR1 SGHNT and CDR2 YYREEE (reference sequence). Trimming cost V 4 bases and J 2 bases, with 8 bases left between them. This CDR3 is CASSPRPTDTQYF. The DNA of the CDR3 is TGTGCCAGCAGCCCCAGACCCACAGATACGCAGTATTTT.

This clonotype turned up a few times. V is TRBV20-1 and J is TRBJ2-7; D is ambiguous. The CDR3 loop spans 12 amino acids. V lost 0 bases and J 2 bases, leaving 5 bases between the germline ends. Germline loops: CDR1 DFQATT, CDR2 SNEGSKA (reference sequence). The CDR3 spells CSARDGTYEQYF. Here the CDR3 DNA reads TGCAGTGCTAGAGATGGTACCTACGAGCAGTACTTC.

As regards this clonotype: Just one base apart from a much larger clone, this may be a read error. The CDR3 end shows no conserved phenylalanine or tryptophan, and so a read error is likely. The CDR3 DNA follows: TGTGCCAGCAGCCCACCTTCGAATGAAAAACTGTTTCTT. Its translation: CASSPPSNEKLFL. The chain carries TRBV5-5 and TRBJ1-4, with unresolved D. There are 13 residues in the CDR3. Germline CDR1 and CDR2: SGHKS and YYEKEE (reference sequence). The V and J ends lost 4 bases and 5 bases respectively, with 9 bases between them.

Ten or more counts support this clonotype. The chain has TRBV27 and TRBJ2-3; the match to TRBD1 covers 7 bases. The V gene end was trimmed by 8 bases and the J gene end by 4 bases; junction bases not matched to a gene: 12. The CDR3 covers 15 residues. The V gene's germline CDR1 is MNHEY and CDR2 SMNVEV (reference sequence). This CDR3 is CASRASTGSPDTQYF. CDR3 bases: TGTGCCAGCCGAGCTTCGACAGGGTCGCCAGATACGCAGTATTTT.

This clonotype showed up many times. The chain links TRBV24-1 to TRBJ2-3; D uncertain. The CDR3 is 14 residues long. Germline V gives CDR1 KGHDR, CDR2 SFDVKD. V shed 0 bases and J shed 0 bases, with 3 bases lying between them. The CDR3: CATSDLLSTDTQYF. Here the CDR3 DNA reads TGTGCCACCAGTGATTTGCTCAGCACAGATACGCAGTATTTT.

V is TRBV4-3 and J is TRBJ1-1; D might be TRBD1 (5 bases). The CDR3 covers 13 residues. V lost 0 bases, J lost 7 bases, and 9 bases lay in between. The germline gives CDR1 LGHNA, CDR2 YSLEER. In DNA, the CDR3 is TGCGCCAGCAGCCAAGACCCTAGGGGTGAAGCTTTCTTT. Translating gives CASSQDPRGEAFF.